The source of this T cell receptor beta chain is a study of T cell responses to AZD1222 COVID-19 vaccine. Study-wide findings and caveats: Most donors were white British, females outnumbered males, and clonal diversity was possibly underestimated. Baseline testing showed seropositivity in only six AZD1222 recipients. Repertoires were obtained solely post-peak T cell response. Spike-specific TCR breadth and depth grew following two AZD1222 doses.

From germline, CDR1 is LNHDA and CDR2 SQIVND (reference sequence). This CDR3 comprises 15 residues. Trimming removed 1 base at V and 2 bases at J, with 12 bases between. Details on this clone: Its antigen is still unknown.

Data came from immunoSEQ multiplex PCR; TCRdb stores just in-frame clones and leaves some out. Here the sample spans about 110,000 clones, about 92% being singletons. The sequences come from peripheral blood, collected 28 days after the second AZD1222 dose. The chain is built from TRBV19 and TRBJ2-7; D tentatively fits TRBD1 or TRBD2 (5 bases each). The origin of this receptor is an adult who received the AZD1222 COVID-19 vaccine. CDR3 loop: CASSIGDEAAYEQYF. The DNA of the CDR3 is TGTGCCAGTAGTATAGGGGACGAGGCGGCCTACGAGCAGTACTTC. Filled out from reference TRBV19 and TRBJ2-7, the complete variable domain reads DGGITQSPKYLFRKEGQNVTLSCEQNLNHDAMYWYRQDPGQGLRLIYYSQIVNDFQKGDIAEGYSVSREKKESFPLTVTSAQKNPTAFYLCASSIGDEAAYEQYFGPGTRLTVT.